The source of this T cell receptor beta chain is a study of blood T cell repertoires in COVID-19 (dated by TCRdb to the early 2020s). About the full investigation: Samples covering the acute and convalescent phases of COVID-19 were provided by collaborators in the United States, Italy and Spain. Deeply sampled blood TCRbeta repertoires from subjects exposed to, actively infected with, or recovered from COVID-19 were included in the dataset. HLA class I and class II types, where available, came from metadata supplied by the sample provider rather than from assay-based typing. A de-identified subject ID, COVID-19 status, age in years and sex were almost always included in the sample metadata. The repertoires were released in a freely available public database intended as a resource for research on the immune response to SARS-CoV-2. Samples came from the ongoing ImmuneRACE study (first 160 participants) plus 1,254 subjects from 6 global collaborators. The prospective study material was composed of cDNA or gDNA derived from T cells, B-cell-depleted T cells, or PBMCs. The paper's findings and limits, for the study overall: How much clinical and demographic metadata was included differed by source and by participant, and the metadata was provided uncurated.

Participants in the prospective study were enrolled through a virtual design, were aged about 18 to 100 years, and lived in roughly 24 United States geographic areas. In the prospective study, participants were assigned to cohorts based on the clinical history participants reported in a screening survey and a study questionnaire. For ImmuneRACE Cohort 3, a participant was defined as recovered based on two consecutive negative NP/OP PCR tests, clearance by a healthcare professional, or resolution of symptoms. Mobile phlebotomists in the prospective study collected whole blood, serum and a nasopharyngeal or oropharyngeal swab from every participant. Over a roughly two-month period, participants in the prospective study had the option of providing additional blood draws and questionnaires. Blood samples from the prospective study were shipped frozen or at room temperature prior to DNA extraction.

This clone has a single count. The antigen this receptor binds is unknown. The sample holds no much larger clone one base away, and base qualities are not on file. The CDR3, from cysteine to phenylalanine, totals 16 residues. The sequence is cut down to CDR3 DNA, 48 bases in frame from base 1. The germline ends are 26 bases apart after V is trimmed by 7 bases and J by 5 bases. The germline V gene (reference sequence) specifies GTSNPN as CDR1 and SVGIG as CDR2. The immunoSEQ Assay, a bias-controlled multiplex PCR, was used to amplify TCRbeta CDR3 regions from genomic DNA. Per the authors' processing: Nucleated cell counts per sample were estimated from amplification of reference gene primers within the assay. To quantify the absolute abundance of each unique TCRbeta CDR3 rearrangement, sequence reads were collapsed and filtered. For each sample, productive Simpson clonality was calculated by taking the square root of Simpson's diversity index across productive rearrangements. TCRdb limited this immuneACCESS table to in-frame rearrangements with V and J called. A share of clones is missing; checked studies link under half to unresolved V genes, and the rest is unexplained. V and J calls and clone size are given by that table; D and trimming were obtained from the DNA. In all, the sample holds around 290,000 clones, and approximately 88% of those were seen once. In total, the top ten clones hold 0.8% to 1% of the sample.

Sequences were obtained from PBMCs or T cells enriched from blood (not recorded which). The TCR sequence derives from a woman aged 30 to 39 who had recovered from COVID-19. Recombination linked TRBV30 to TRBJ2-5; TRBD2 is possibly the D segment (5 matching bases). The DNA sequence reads TGTGCCTTCGACAAGGGTGGGAGACCCCCAGCGGAGACCCAGTACTTC. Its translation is CAFDKGGRPPAETQYF.